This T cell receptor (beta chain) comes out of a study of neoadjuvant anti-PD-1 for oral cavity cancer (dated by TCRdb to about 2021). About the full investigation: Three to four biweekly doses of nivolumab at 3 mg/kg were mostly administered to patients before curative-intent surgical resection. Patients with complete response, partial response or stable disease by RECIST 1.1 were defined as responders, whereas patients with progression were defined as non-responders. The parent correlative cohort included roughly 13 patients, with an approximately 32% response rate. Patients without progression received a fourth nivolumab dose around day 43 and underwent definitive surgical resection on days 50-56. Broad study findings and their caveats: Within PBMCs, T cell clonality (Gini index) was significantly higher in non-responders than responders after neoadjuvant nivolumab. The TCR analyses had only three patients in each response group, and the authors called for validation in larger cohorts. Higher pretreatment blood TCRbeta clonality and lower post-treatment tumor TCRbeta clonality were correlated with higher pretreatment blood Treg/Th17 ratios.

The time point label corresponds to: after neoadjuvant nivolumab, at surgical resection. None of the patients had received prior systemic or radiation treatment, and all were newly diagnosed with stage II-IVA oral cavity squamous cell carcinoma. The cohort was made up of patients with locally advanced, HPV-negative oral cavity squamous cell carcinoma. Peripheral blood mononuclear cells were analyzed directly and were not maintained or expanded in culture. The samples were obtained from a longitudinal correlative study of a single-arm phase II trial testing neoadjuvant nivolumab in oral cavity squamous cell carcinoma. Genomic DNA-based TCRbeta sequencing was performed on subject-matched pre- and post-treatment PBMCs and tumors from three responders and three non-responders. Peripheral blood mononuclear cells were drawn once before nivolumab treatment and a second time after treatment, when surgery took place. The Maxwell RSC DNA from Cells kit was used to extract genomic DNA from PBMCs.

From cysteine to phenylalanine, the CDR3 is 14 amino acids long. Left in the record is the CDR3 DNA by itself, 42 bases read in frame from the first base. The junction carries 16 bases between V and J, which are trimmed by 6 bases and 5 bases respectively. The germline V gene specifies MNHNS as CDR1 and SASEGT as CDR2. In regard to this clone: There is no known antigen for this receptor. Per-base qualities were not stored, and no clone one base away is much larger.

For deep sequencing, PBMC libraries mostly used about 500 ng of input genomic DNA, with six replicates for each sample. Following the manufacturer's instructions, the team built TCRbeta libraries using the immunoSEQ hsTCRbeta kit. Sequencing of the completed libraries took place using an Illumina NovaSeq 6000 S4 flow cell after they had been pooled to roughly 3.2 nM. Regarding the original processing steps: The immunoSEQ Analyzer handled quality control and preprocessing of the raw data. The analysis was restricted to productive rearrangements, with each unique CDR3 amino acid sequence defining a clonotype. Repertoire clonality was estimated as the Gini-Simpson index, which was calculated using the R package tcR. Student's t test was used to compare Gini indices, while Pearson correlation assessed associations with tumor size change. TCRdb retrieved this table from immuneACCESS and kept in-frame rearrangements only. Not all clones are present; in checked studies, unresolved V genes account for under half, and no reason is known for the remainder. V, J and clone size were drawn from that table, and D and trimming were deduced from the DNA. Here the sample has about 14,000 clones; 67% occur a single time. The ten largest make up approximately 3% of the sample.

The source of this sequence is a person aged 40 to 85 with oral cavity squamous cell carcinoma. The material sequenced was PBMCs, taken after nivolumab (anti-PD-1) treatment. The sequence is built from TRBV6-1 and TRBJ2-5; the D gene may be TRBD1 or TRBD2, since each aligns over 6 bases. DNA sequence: TGTGCCAGCAGCGAGAATACAGGGAGGGAGACCCAGTACTTC. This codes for CASSENTGRETQYF.